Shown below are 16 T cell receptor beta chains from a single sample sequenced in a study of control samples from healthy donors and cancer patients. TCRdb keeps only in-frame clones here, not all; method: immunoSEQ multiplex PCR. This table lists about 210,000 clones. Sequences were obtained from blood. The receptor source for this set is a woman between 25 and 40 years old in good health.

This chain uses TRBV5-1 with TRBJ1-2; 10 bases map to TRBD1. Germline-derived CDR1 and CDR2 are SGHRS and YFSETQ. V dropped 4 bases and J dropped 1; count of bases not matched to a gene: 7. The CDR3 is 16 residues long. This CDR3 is CASSSGTGANNYGYTF. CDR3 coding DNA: TGCGCCAGCAGCAGCGGGACAGGGGCCAATAACTATGGCTACACCTTC.

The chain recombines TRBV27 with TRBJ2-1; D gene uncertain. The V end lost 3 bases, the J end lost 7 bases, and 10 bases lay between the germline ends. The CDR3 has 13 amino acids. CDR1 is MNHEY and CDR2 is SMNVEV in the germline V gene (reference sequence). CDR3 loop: CASSFRRANEQFF. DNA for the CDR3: TGTGCCAGCAGTTTCCGACGGGCTAATGAGCAGTTCTTC.

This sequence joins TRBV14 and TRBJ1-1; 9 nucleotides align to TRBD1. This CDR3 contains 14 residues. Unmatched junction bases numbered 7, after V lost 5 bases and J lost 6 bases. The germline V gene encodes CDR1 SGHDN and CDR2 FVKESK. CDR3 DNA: TGTGCCAGCAGCGGTAGACAGGGGGGAGCTGAAGCTTTCTTT. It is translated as CASSGRQGGAEAFF.

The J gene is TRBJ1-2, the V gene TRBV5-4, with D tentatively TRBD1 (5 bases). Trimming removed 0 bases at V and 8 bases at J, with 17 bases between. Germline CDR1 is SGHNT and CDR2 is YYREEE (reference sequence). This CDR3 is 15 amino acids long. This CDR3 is CASSLDRLFIQGYTF. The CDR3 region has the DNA TGTGCCAGCAGCTTGGACAGGTTATTTATACAAGGCTACACCTTC.

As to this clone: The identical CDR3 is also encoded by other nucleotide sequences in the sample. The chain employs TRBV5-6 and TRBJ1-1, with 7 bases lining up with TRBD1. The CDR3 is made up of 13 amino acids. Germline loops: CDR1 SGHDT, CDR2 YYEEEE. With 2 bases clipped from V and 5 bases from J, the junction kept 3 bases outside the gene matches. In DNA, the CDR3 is TGTGCCAGCAGCTTATCAGGGGGAACTGAAGCTTTCTTT. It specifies CASSLSGGTEAFF.

CDR3 nucleotide sequence: TGTGCCAGCAGCCTAACTCCCGCGGCAGATACGCAGTATTTT. Amino acids: CASSLTPAADTQYF. The J gene is TRBJ2-3, the V gene TRBV6-5; D is unclear. Trimming took 6 bases from V and 4 from J, leaving 14 bases between them. Per the germline V gene, CDR1 is MNHEY and CDR2 is SVGAGI. The CDR3 is made up of 14 amino acids.

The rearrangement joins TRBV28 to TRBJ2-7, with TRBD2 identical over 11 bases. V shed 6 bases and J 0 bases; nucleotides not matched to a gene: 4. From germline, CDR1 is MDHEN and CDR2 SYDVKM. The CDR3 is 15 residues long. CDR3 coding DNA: TGTGCCAGCAGAAGACTAGCGGGGTACTCCTACGAGCAGTACTTC. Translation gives CASRRLAGYSYEQYF. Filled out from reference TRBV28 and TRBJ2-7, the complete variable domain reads DVKVTQSSRYLVKRTGEKVFLECVQDMDHENMFWYRQDPGLGLRLIYFSYDVKMKEKGDIPEGYSVSREKKERFSLILESASTNQTSMYLCASRRLAGYSYEQYFGPGTRLTVT.

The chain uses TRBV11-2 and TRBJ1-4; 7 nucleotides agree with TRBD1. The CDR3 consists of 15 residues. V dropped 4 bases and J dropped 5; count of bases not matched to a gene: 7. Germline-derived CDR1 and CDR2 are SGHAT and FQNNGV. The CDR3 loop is CASSSWTGLNEKLFF. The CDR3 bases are TGTGCCAGCAGCTCCTGGACAGGCTTAAATGAAAAACTGTTTTTT.

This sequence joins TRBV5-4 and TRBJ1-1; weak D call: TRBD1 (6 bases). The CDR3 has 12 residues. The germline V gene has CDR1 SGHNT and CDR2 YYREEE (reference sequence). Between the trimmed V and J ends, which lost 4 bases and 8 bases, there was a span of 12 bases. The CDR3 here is CASSGGTGEAFF. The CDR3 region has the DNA TGTGCCAGCAGCGGGGGCACAGGGGAAGCTTTCTTT.

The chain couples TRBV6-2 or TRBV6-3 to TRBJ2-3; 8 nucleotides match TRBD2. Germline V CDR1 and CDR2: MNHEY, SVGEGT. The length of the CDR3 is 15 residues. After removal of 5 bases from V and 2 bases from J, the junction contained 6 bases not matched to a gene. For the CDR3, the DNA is TGTGCCAGCAGTAGGTTGCGGGGGGACACAGATACGCAGTATTTT. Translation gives CASSRLRGDTDTQYF.

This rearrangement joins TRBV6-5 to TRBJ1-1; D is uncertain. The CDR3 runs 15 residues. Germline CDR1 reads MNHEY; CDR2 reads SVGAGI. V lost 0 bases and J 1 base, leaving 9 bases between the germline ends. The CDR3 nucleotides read TGTGCCAGCAGTTACTCGAGTAGCCCGAACACTGAAGCTTTCTTT. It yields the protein CASSYSSSPNTEAFF.

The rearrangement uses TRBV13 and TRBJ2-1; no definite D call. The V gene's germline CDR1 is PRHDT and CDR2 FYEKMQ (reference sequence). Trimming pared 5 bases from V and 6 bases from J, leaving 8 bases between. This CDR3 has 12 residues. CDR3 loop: CASSLVGNEQFF. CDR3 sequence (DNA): TGTGCCAGCAGCCTCGTGGGCAATGAGCAGTTCTTC.

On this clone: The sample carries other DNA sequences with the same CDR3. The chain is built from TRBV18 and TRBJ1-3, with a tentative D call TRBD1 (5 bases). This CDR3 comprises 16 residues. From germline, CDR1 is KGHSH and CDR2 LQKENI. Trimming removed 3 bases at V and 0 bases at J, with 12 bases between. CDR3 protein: CASSPYDSSSGNTIYF. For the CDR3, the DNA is TGTGCCAGCTCACCGTATGACAGTTCCTCTGGAAACACCATATATTTT.

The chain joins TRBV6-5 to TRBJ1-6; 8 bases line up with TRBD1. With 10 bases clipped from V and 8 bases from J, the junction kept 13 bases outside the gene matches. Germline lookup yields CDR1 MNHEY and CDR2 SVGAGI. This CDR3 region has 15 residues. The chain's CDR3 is CATESSGTGDSPLHF. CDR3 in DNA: TGTGCCACCGAGTCTTCCGGGACAGGAGATTCACCCCTCCACTTT.

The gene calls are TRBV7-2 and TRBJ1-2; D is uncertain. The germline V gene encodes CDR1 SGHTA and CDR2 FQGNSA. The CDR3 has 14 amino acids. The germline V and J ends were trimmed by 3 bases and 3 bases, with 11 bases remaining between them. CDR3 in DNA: TGTGCCAGCAGCTTGGGGTTCCCCTACTATGGCTACACCTTC. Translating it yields CASSLGFPYYGYTF.

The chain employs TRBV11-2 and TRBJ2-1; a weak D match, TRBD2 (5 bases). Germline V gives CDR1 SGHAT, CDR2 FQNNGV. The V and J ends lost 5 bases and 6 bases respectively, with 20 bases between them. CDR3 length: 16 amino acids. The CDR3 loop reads CASSHRGAVPGNEQFF. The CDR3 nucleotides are TGTGCCAGCAGCCATCGGGGTGCCGTACCGGGCAATGAGCAGTTCTTC.